Below, one TCR beta chain is given with its context. Antigen: not known. The data stem from a study of OX40 agonist ivuxolimab in advanced cancers. Study at large: People in dose escalation had one of these cancers: hepatocellular carcinoma, melanoma, renal cell or head and neck cancer.

Study-level findings and limits: Clonal expansion was seen in CD4+ and CD8+ blood T cells by week 6 at 0.1 to 3.0 mg/kg. What antigens the expanded peripheral T cells recognized was never established. In the 0.1-3.0 mg/kg groups, partial responders showed among the lowest expansion.

The V gene's germline CDR1 is LNHDA and CDR2 SQIVND (reference sequence). There are 12 residues in the CDR3. Trimming shortened V by 9 bases and J by 0 bases, and 6 bases separated the two germline ends. Assay used: immunoSEQ multiplex PCR; TCRdb lists only in-frame clones, some missing. The sample contains tens of thousands of clones, 88% of which appear only once. The sequence came from an adult with an advanced solid tumor such as melanoma, head and neck, liver or kidney cancer. The sequenced sample was CD4+ or CD8+ T cells sorted from blood, obtained in a trial of the OX40 agonist ivuxolimab. The chain carries TRBV19 and TRBJ1-3; D unresolved. CDR3 in DNA: TGTGCCAGCCGCAGCTCTGGAAACACCATATATTTT. Translating gives CASRSSGNTIYF.